This T cell receptor beta chain emerged from a study of control samples from healthy donors and cancer patients. Germline V gene lookup returns CDR1 SGHRS and CDR2 YFSETQ. CDR3 length: 15 residues. The V and J ends lost 4 bases and 0 bases respectively, with 14 bases between them. Measured with immunoSEQ multiplex PCR; TCRdb has only the in-frame clones, and not every one. Found here are over 85,000 clones, around 92% of them singletons; the top ten hold roughly 2.5%. The receptor's source is a woman between 18 and 29 years old in good health. Source material: blood. The chain employs TRBV5-1 and TRBJ2-7; D ambiguous. CDR3 in DNA: TGCGCCAGCAGCCCCAAGATTTCGAACTCCTACGAGCAGTACTTC. Protein product: CASSPKISNSYEQYF.